This TCR beta chain came from a study of molecular identifiers for immune sequencing clone quantification. At least ten counts were recorded for this clonotype. CD8+CD4-CCR7+CD45RA+ cells were sorted as naive CD8 T cells. CDR1 is SGHRS and CDR2 is YFSETQ in the germline V gene. Trimming at V came to 0 bases and at J to 6 bases, leaving 9 bases not matched to a gene. The CDR3 spans 15 residues. One entry per CDR3 protein, called by TCRdb with MiXCR from the PCR reads. The top ten clones hold roughly 0.85% of a sample with 600,000 to 650,000 distinct CDR3 sequences, about 20% of them seen once. The clonotype comes from a human donor in good health. Some libraries in this study had Jurkat cell RNA spiked in. Sample: naive CD8+ T cells from blood, with Jurkat cell RNA spiked in. Subset of the sample: FACS-sorted CD8+CD4-CCR7+CD45RA+ naive T cells. The genes are TRBV5-1 and TRBJ2-7; 7 bases are a match to TRBD1. The CDR3 sequence: CASSLVRTGPIEQYF. The CDR3 coding sequence is TGCGCCAGCAGCTTGGTCCGGACAGGCCCCATCGAGCAGTACTTC.